This T cell receptor (beta chain) was sequenced in a study of shared clonotypes between healthy human individuals. Study-wide findings and caveats: Though the depth was large, rarefaction showed that sorted-subset sequencing was incomplete.

Naive CD8 cells comprised CD45RO-negative, CCR7-positively selected cells, excluding terminally differentiated effector memory CD45RA+ cells. This CDR3 has 13 residues. Trimming left V 2 bases short and J 4 bases short, with 9 bases between. The germline CDR1 and CDR2 sequences are SGHDN and FVKESK. A deep-level run was used for the assay. Sequenced by immunoSEQ multiplex PCR; TCRdb stores in-frame clones only, minus some. The table has 600,000 or so clones, about 98% seen once. This clone was observed once. As yet, its antigen is unknown. This receptor was taken from a man aged 25-45 years in good health. The source material was naive CD8+ T cells sorted from blood. J is TRBJ2-7 and V is TRBV14; TRBD1 might be the D (7 bases). DNA of the CDR3: TGTGCCAGCAGCCAACCAGGGGGGTACGAGCAGTACTTC. Translation gives CASSQPGGYEQYF.